This TCR beta chain was sequenced in a study of blood T cell repertoires in COVID-19. Study-wide background: The analysed material was cDNA or gDNA that came from T cells, B-cell-depleted T cells, or PBMCs.

The age range of participants was 18 to 89 years, with residence in roughly 25 US areas. Participant reports of clinical history set cohort assignment. Either two negative PCRs, clearance, or symptom resolution qualified Cohort 3 donors as recovered. This CDR3 contains 14 residues. Germline trimming cut 5 bases from V and 4 bases from J; bases unmatched to any gene: 7. Looked up from germline, CDR1 is MGHDK and CDR2 is SYGVNS. Clones were sequenced by immunoSEQ multiplex PCR, and TCRdb holds only the in-frame ones, with some missing. Found here are a few hundred thousand clones, 87% of them singletons; the top ten hold around 9.3%.

The chain links TRBV25-1 to TRBJ1-1; 7 bases fit TRBD1. Sequencing was carried out using PBMCs or T cells enriched from blood (not recorded which). The clonotype comes from a woman under 30 who had recovered from COVID-19. This chain's CDR3 is CASSNRGSGTEAFF. The CDR3 DNA reads TGTGCCAGCAGTAACAGGGGAAGCGGCACTGAAGCTTTCTTT.